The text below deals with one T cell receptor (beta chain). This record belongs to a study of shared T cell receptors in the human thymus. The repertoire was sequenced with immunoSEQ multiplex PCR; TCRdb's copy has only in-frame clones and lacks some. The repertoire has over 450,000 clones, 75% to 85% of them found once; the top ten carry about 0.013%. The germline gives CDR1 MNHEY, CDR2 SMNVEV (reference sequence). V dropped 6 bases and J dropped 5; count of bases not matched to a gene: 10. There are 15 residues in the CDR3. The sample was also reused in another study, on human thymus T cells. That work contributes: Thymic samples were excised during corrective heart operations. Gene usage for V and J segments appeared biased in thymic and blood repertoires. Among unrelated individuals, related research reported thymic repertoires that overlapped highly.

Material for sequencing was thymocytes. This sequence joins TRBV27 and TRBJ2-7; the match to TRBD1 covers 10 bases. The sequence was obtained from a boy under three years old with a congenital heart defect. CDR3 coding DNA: TGTGCCAGCAGGGGCCCTGACAGGGGGCCGGACGAGCAGTACTTC. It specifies CASRGPDRGPDEQYF.